This T cell receptor (beta chain) was sequenced in a study of early T cells in non-severe SARS-CoV-2 infection (dated by TCRdb to about 2021). For context, the study as a whole: Bulk RNA from unsorted whole blood was used for TCR sequencing, so alpha and beta chains could not be paired.

Notes on this clonotype: Its specific antigen is unknown. No base-level quality is on record; no much larger clone is a single base apart.

Receptor libraries were prepared by 5' RACE. Data came from a NextSeq 500. To correct for sequencing error and PCR bias, the TCR library protocol tagged individual cDNA molecules with unique molecular identifiers. Sequencing covered both TCR alpha and beta chains, and within each sample the abundances of alpha and beta sequences were tightly co-correlated. Under the source paper's analysis protocol: Decombinator V4 was used to annotate the V gene, J gene and CDR3 of the TCR sequences. TCRs were defined as expanded if a significant change between any two time points was detected under a Poisson model with p below 0.0001. TCR abundances were normalised to the total number of TCRs sequenced per sample and expressed as counts per million. TRAV1-2 paired with TRAJ12, TRAJ20 or TRAJ33 defined MAIT TCRs, while TRAV10 paired with TRAJ18 defined iNKT TCRs. A search of VDJdb, accessed on 1 November 2021, was run for TCRs annotated to CMV, EBV and SARS-CoV-2, with TCRs annotated for multiple antigens excluded. The public reads were quality trimmed at Q25 with fastp and then assembled into clones with MiXCR by TCRdb, keeping productive beta chains. Every CDR3 protein is listed once, alongside the most common genes and DNA of its rows. What appears here as the V and J calls and clone size reflects TCRdb's work, not the paper's. This sample is represented by fewer than 40,000 distinct CDR3 sequences; under 4.5% of them were singletons. Around 5.6% of the sample is in the top ten clones.

Overall results and qualifications from the work: VDJdb matching was skewed toward anti-spike CD8 responses, so virus-specific expansions were likely underestimated and private and CD4 specificities were missed.

The CDR3 runs 14 residues from the cysteine to the phenylalanine. Only the CDR3 portion is preserved as DNA: 42 bases, with reading frame beginning at the first base. Trimmed from V: 4 bases; trimmed from J: 0 bases; junction bases lacking a gene match: 3. Via the germline V gene, CDR1 is SGHRS and CDR2 YFSETQ. Set within a cohort of healthcare workers in London, UK, this nested case-control study involved weekly PCR testing of nasopharyngeal swabs along with blood sampling. Healthcare workers were enrolled in the week of the UK lockdown, from 23 to 31 March 2020, and were followed every week for up to roughly 15 weeks.

The specimen sequenced was whole blood. The chain is assembled from TRBV5-1 and TRBJ1-1; TRBD1 aligns with 7 central bases. The sequence was obtained from an adult who was a healthcare worker with PCR-confirmed SARS-CoV-2 infection or an uninfected control (not recorded which). Here is the DNA: TGCGCCAGCAGCCCGGGACAGATGAACACTGAAGCTTTCTTT. Its product reads: CASSPGQMNTEAFF.